This TCR beta chain appears in the sequencing data of a study of shared clonotypes between healthy human individuals (TCRdb year 2020). At the level of the whole study: Two women and a few men aged 18 to 49 years were included in the cohort. Per donor, leukapheresis produced somewhere between about 0.85 and 8.9 billion PBMCs. For each donor, three plates each were used for CD4 naive and CD4 memory, two plates were used for CD8 naive, and one plate was used for CD8 memory. To increase sequencing depth and limit assay-specific biases, TCR repertoire library preparation and sequencing were carried out by different laboratories using diverse techniques. To estimate repertoire size and how much clonotypes are shared between individuals, the study performed deep sequencing of blood TCR repertoires from about 5 healthy adults. General conclusions and limits of the study: Based on pairwise subsampling, the degree of clonotype sharing among donors was expected to be affected by sequencing depth. Compared with non-shared clonotypes, clonotypes shared by all four sorted-subset donors had higher generation probabilities. When several donors were compared, the shared fraction of clonotypes was around 5.1% for naive CD4, roughly 3.4% for naive CD8, more than 2% for memory CD4, and 0.35% to 0.5% for memory CD8. Naive subsets generally had larger estimated clonotype richness than memory subsets. Rarefaction of sorted-subset datasets indicated incomplete sequencing despite the large sequencing depth. Sampling was restricted to blood, and TCR repertoires in tissues likely differ from the TCR repertoires found in blood. Because the study included a small number of donors, the genetic and exposure-history diversity represented was limited.

CD8 naive samples were CD45RO-negative cells positively selected for CCR7, giving a CD45RA+CCR7+ population that excluded TemRA cells. The donors were healthy, HIV-negative adults who had no recently reported acute infections or vaccinations. Only Caucasian adults living in Nashville, Tennessee, USA were represented among the donors. Blood was collected by leukapheresis, and PBMCs were isolated by Ficoll-Histopaque density gradient centrifugation and then cryopreserved in liquid nitrogen vapor phase. Purity and quantity of every magnetically sorted T cell population were checked by analytical flow cytometry. Genomic DNA was isolated from each sorted fraction and quantified by UV absorbance on a Nanodrop 2000c. Using the deep immunoSEQ assay, multiplex PCR amplified TCR CDR3 regions from genomic DNA. For each cell subset, the extracted genomic DNA was distributed evenly across all wells of several immunoSEQ 96-well plates, and each plate served as one replicate. Each replicate PCR for sorted subsets received approximately 220 ng genomic DNA, equal to 28,000 or so T cell genomes. The purified libraries were quantified using a Qubit 3.0 fluorometer, sized with a Bioanalyzer 2100, and then quantified again using the KAPA Library Quantification kit. A separate single-read 150-cycle Illumina NextSeq 550 flow cell was used to sequence each immunoSEQ 96-well plate. The published analysis was carried out like this. Because the immunoSEQ output held only junctional sequences and lacked quality scores, the filtering could not match the filtering applied to full-length reads. Sequences were annotated with PyIR, a Python wrapper for IgBLAST v1.9, and V/J genes and CDR3 were assigned using IMGT germline references. Any read was removed if the V/J assignment was weak (E-value above 1e-6), the CDR3 was missing, or the read contained stop codons, out-of-frame junctions, or ambiguous translated residues. V3J clonotypes were defined as sequences sharing an identical inferred V gene, J gene, and CDR3 amino acid sequence. Percentage overlap between repertoires was calculated by dividing the number of shared unique clonotypes by the size of the smaller repertoire. Three approaches were used to assess repertoire richness: RTK rarefaction, the Chao1 estimator, and Recon v2.1 estimates of unobserved clonotypes. Generation probabilities were computed with OLGA for all TCRbeta clonotypes obtained by the gDNA method from several donors. TCRdb obtained this table from immuneACCESS and retained in-frame rearrangements with V and J assigned. These tables miss some clones; where compared with another copy, unresolved V genes account for less than half of the shortfall, and the remainder is unexplained. The V and J calls and clone size were taken over from that table, and D and trimming were inferred from the DNA. The sample data list about 1,800,000 clones, and approximately 95% of these were observed just once. The leading ten clones occupy around 1.2% of the sample.

As regards this clone: This clone's antigen is unknown. The input lacks base qualities; no much larger clone sits a single base away. This CDR3 is also generated by other DNA sequences in the sample.

The germline V gene (reference sequence) provides CDR1 MNHEY and CDR2 SMNVEV. Including the terminal cysteine and phenylalanine, the CDR3 comprises 15 residues. Of the read, only the CDR3 DNA is kept; its 45 bases are in frame from base 1. The germline ends are 12 bases apart after V is trimmed by 2 bases and J by 1 base. This chain is built from TRBV27 and TRBJ2-7; the D region may be TRBD1 or TRBD2, each matching 6 bases equally. Sequencing was carried out using naive CD8+ T cells sorted from blood. The sample's cell subset or site label is to be understood as: CD45RA+CCR7+. The sequence derives from a man aged 18 to 30 in good health. In nucleotide form, the sequence is TGTGCCAGCAGTTTAAAGGGGGGAGGATCCTACGAGCAGTACTTC. Translated, this gives CASSLKGGGSYEQYF.